The present entry profiles one T cell receptor beta chain with its context. These data are taken from a study of immune evolution from preneoplasia to lung adenocarcinoma. The protocol was immunoSEQ multiplex PCR, while the TCRdb copy is restricted to in-frame clones and leaves out a portion. Of about 4,100 clones in the sample, roughly 77% were seen once. Germline CDR1 SGHTA, CDR2 FQGNSA. Trimming took off 5 bases at V and 5 bases at J, with 15 bases between the two ends. This CDR3 has 14 residues. This TCR derives from a person aged 65 to 85 with invasive lung adenocarcinoma. Some clones in this sample may be carry-over from other donors' samples. The V and J genes are TRBV7-2 and TRBJ2-5; D may be TRBD2 (5 bases). The sequenced sample was FFPE invasive lung adenocarcinoma tissue. CDR3 region: CASSVRRGAETQYF. DNA for the CDR3: TGTGCCAGCAGCGTCCGTCGGGGTGCGGAGACCCAGTACTTC.